The clone carrying this TCR beta chain has more than one count but fewer than ten. As yet, its antigen is unknown. Every donor was a healthy person donating bone marrow. Trimming cost V 9 bases and J 10 bases, with 7 bases left between them. Germline CDR1 reads SNHLY; CDR2 reads FYNNEI. This CDR3 is 9 amino acids long. The entry originates in a study of cytomegalovirus exposure and HLA in healthy donors. Study conclusions and caveats: Apart from CMV serostatus, no immune exposure information was available.

Primers: 60 Vbeta forward and 13 Jbeta reverse. Clones were sequenced by immunoSEQ multiplex PCR, and TCRdb holds only the in-frame ones, with some missing. The sample lists over 85,000 clones, about 78% occurring once. This chain links TRBV2 with TRBJ2-1; D unresolved. Sequenced: PBMCs. The TCR was taken from a man aged 35 to 55 in good health and CMV-seronegative. Here the CDR3 DNA reads TGTGCCAGTCTGGCAGAGCAGTTCTTC. Encoded protein: CASLAEQFF.